This T cell receptor beta chain was found in a study of T cell responses to AZD1222 COVID-19 vaccine. As regards this clone: What it recognizes is unknown.

Losses at the gene ends were 2 bases for V and 4 bases for J; bases not matched to a gene: 5. CDR3 length: 15 amino acids. CDR1 SGHDN and CDR2 FVKESK come from the germline V gene. Study outcomes and limitations: Baseline serology detected seropositivity in only a handful of AZD1222 recipients.

Sequenced by immunoSEQ multiplex PCR; TCRdb stores in-frame clones only, minus some. There are about 160,000 clones in the sample; approximately 90% occur only once, and 4% to 5.5% lies in the top ten. Sequenced here: peripheral blood, sampled 28 days after the second AZD1222 dose. The receptor was derived from an adult who received the AZD1222 COVID-19 vaccine. The chain recombines TRBV14 with TRBJ2-1; 7 nucleotides match TRBD1. Here the CDR3 DNA reads TGTGCCAGCAGCCAAAAGGTGGGACAGTACAATGAGCAGTTCTTC. Its protein is CASSQKVGQYNEQFF.